Below, 30 T cell receptor beta chains from the same sample are listed, as sequenced in a study of cytomegalovirus exposure and HLA in healthy donors. In the PCR, 60 Vbeta and 13 Jbeta primers were used. The data were produced by immunoSEQ multiplex PCR, yet TCRdb's version contains in-frame clones alone and is incomplete. The table lists around 140,000 clones, with 1.5% to 2% in the top ten. Sequenced input: PBMCs. Source of these receptors: a woman in her thirties or forties in good health and CMV-seropositive.

The chain couples TRBV28 to TRBJ2-3; TRBD1 matches at 8 bases. CDR3 length: 16 amino acids. In germline, CDR1 is MDHEN, CDR2 SYDVKM. J gave up 1 base and V 5 bases, and 8 bases lay outside the gene matches. CDR3 nucleotides: TGTGCCAGCAGTCCTACCCAGGGGGCCGGCACAGATACGCAGTATTTT. Its translation is CASSPTQGAGTDTQYF.

V and J are TRBV7-9 and TRBJ1-2; D might be TRBD1 (5 bases). The CDR3 consists of 15 residues. Per germline, CDR1 SEHNR and CDR2 FQNEAQ (reference sequence). Deletions cut 1 base from V and 4 bases from J, with 13 bases between. The CDR3 spells CASSLDGGVAYGYTF. The CDR3, as DNA: TGTGCCAGCAGCTTAGATGGAGGGGTTGCCTATGGCTACACCTTC.

The chain combines TRBV4-2 with TRBJ2-2; D is possibly TRBD2 (6 bases). Germline CDR1 reads LGHNA; CDR2 reads YNFKEQ. This CDR3 has 16 residues. V lost 5 bases to trimming and J lost 3 bases, with 16 bases between them. The CDR3 loop reads CASSSETSPDTGELFF. DNA for the CDR3: TGTGCCAGCAGCTCGGAGACTAGTCCGGACACCGGGGAGCTGTTTTTT.

The rearrangement joins TRBV28 to TRBJ2-5; 7 nucleotides line up with TRBD1. The CDR3 has 13 amino acids. The J segment lost 5 bases and the V segment lost 6 bases, leaving 6 bases of the junction unmatched. The germline gives CDR1 MDHEN, CDR2 SYDVKM. The CDR3 is CASSDRVGETQYF. The CDR3 nucleotides read TGTGCCAGCAGCGACAGGGTCGGGGAGACCCAGTACTTC.

The chain links TRBV25-1 to TRBJ1-6; D is unclear. CDR3 length: 15 residues. V lost 4 bases, J lost 8 bases, and 15 bases lay in between. CDR1 is MGHDK, CDR2 SYGVNS, per germline. The CDR3 region has the DNA TGTGCCAGCAGTGGGGAGACTGGGAAGGATTCACCCCTCCACTTT. Protein product: CASSGETGKDSPLHF.

Regarding this clone: The same CDR3 can be traced to other DNA sequences in this sample. The rearrangement links TRBV19 to TRBJ2-7; 13 positions match TRBD2. The CDR3 has 15 residues. The V gene end was trimmed by 5 bases and the J gene end by 2 bases; junction bases not matched to a gene: 3. The germline CDR1 and CDR2 sequences are LNHDA and SQIVND (reference sequence). CDR3 nucleotides: TGTGCCAGTAGTGCGGGACTAGCGGGAACCTACGAGCAGTACTTC. It codes for CASSAGLAGTYEQYF.

The chain has TRBV6-1 and TRBJ1-5, with a weak D call TRBD1 (6 bases). The CDR3 is made up of 18 amino acids. Germline V CDR1 and CDR2: MNHNS, SASEGT. The ends were cut back, 1 base at V and 0 bases at J, with 16 bases in the middle. CDR3 loop: CASSEGPTGPGSNQPQHF. For the CDR3, the DNA is TGTGCCAGCAGTGAAGGCCCTACAGGGCCTGGTAGCAATCAGCCCCAGCATTTT.

The V call is TRBV6-4, the J call TRBJ2-1; TRBD2 agrees at 11 bases. Germline CDR1 and CDR2: MRHNA and SNTAGT. The CDR3 runs 15 residues. V was pared by 8 bases and J by 7 bases, with 10 bases of the junction left unmatched. The CDR3 sequence: CASGSGTSGSNEQFF. The CDR3 bases are TGTGCCAGCGGTTCCGGGACTAGCGGCAGTAATGAGCAGTTCTTC.

The rearrangement joins TRBV7-2 to TRBJ2-1; D unresolved. The CDR3 contains 13 residues. The V end lost 1 base, the J end lost 8 bases, and 9 bases lay between the germline ends. CDR1 and CDR2 (germline): SGHTA, FQGNSA. In DNA, the CDR3 is TGTGCCAGCAGCTTAGTATCTAGAGATGAGCAGTTCTTC. Protein: CASSLVSRDEQFF.

The V call is TRBV28, the J call TRBJ2-7, with D possibly matching TRBD1 (5 bases). V was trimmed by 3 bases and J by 2 bases, leaving 8 bases between them. This CDR3 is built from 13 residues. In germline, CDR1 is MDHEN, CDR2 SYDVKM. The CDR3 bases are TGTGCCAGCAGTTTGGAGACAGCCTACGAGCAGTACTTC. Translation: CASSLETAYEQYF.

The gene calls are TRBV2 and TRBJ1-3; TRBD1 agrees at 7 bases. V was pared by 0 bases and J by 3 bases, with 8 bases of the junction left unmatched. Germline lookup yields CDR1 SNHLY and CDR2 FYNNEI. CDR3 length: 17 amino acids. CDR3 loop: CASSEALTGSGGNTIYF. The CDR3 coding sequence is TGTGCCAGCAGTGAAGCGCTGACAGGGTCAGGTGGAAACACCATATATTTT.

The V call is TRBV10-1, the J call TRBJ2-7, with TRBD2 identical over 12 bases. V lost 5 bases and J lost 8; bases outside the gene matches: 10. Germline V CDR1 and CDR2: WNHNN, SYGVQD (reference sequence). The CDR3 contains 15 residues. CDR3 in DNA: TGCGCCAGCAGTAATCCTCTAGCGGGAGGGCGAAAGCAGTACTTC. Its protein product is CASSNPLAGGRKQYF.

The chain is built from TRBV7-9 and TRBJ1-5, with D perhaps TRBD1 (5 bases). V lost 0 bases, J lost 5 bases, and 8 bases lay in between. Germline V gene lookup returns CDR1 SEHNR and CDR2 FQNEAQ (reference sequence). There are 14 residues in the CDR3. In nucleotides, the CDR3 is TGTGCCAGCAGCTTAGCGTCGGGGGATCAGCCCCAGCATTTT. Translation: CASSLASGDQPQHF.

CDR3 loop: CSVGRTGLGFF. The CDR3 region has the DNA TGCAGCGTTGGTCGGACAGGGCTGGGTTTCTTT. The gene calls are TRBV29-1 and TRBJ1-1, with 8 bases identical to TRBD1. Losses at the gene ends were 4 bases for V and 13 bases for J; bases not matched to a gene: 8. Germline loops: CDR1 SQVTM, CDR2 ANQGSEA. The CDR3 runs to 11 residues.

This chain links TRBV18 with TRBJ1-2; possibly TRBD1 for D (5 bases). The CDR3 sequence is 12 residues long. Germline V gives CDR1 KGHSH, CDR2 LQKENI. Trimming removed 6 bases at V and 5 bases at J, with 10 bases between. CDR3 in DNA: TGTGCCAGCTCCAGCAGGGATTATGGCTACACCTTC. The encoded protein is CASSSRDYGYTF.

The CDR3 DNA reads as TGTGCCAGCAGGGGACAGAGCTCCTACAATGAGCAGTTCTTC. This gives the protein CASRGQSSYNEQFF. J is TRBJ2-1 and V is TRBV27; TRBD1 agrees at 7 bases. Germline V gives CDR1 MNHEY, CDR2 SMNVEV (reference sequence). The CDR3 is 14 residues long. After removal of 6 bases from V and 0 bases from J, the junction contained 2 bases not matched to a gene.

The rearrangement links TRBV5-6 to TRBJ2-7, with D possibly being TRBD1 (5 bases). Germline CDR1 reads SGHDT; CDR2 reads YYEEEE. The V end lost 0 bases, the J end lost 7 bases, and 8 bases lay between the germline ends. This CDR3 comprises 12 residues. In DNA form, the CDR3 reads TGTGCCAGCAGCTTGGGTAGGGGAGAGCAGTACTTC. Residues: CASSLGRGEQYF.

The chain couples TRBV18 to TRBJ2-2; 9 bases agree with TRBD1. This CDR3 comprises 16 residues. J lost 4 bases, V lost 3 bases, and 6 bases had no gene match. The germline CDR1 and CDR2 sequences are KGHSH and LQKENI. CDR3 region: CASSPTGGVLTGELFF. The CDR3 DNA follows: TGTGCCAGCTCACCCACAGGGGGCGTTCTCACCGGGGAGCTGTTTTTT.

The V gene is TRBV4-1, the J gene TRBJ1-1, with D unclear. CDR1 is MGHRA and CDR2 is YSYEKL in the germline V gene. Trimming removed 0 bases from V and 0 bases from J, with 14 bases in between. The CDR3 is 17 amino acids. CDR3 sequence: CASSQDHITLMNTEAFF. The CDR3 DNA sequence: TGCGCCAGCAGCCAAGATCATATAACTCTTATGAACACTGAAGCTTTCTTT.

The chain uses TRBV2 and TRBJ1-5, with a tentative D call TRBD1 (5 bases). The V gene lost 5 bases and the J gene lost 1 base, with 9 bases spanning the gap. This CDR3 has 14 amino acids. Per germline, CDR1 SNHLY and CDR2 FYNNEI. The CDR3 sequence: CASSWGGSNQPQHF. CDR3 nucleotides: TGTGCCAGCAGTTGGGGGGGGAGCAATCAGCCCCAGCATTTT.

V gene TRBV6-5 combines with J gene TRBJ2-7; 8 nucleotides line up with TRBD2. The J call may be faulty, since TRBJ2-1 better matches the DNA end. CDR1 is MNHEY and CDR2 is SVGAGI in the germline V gene. This CDR3 has 15 residues. CDR3 amino acids: CASRLRIAGHNEQFF. CDR3 coding DNA: TGTGCCAGCAGACTCCGGATAGCGGGACACAATGAGCAGTTCTTC.

The V and J genes are TRBV7-9 and TRBJ2-7, with D possibly matching TRBD2 (5 bases). CDR1 is SEHNR, CDR2 FQNEAQ, per germline (reference sequence). This CDR3 is built from 16 residues. The V end was cut by 3 bases, the J end by 5 bases, with 20 bases between. The CDR3 sequence is CASSFTPGEYVNEQYF. The CDR3 region has the DNA TGTGCCAGCAGCTTTACCCCCGGGGAATATGTCAACGAGCAGTACTTC.

The genes are TRBV9 and TRBJ1-1; D remains ambiguous. The CDR3 is made up of 14 amino acids. Trimming took off 1 base at V and 1 base at J, with 8 bases between the two ends. Germline values: CDR1 SGDLS, CDR2 YYNGEE. CDR3 sequence (DNA): TGTGCCAGCAGCGTAACCATAGCGAACACTGAAGCTTTCTTT. Its protein is CASSVTIANTEAFF.

CDR3 sequence: CASTQARAQHF. CDR3 DNA: TGTGCCAGCACCCAAGCCAGGGCCCAGCATTTT. The genes are TRBV6-6 and TRBJ1-5, with D tentatively TRBD1 (5 bases). CDR1 is MNHNY, CDR2 SVGAGI, per germline (reference sequence). Trimming stripped 7 bases from V and 11 bases from J, with 12 bases between. The CDR3 spans 11 residues.

V is TRBV5-1 and J is TRBJ2-1, with 8 bases matching TRBD2. The germline CDR1 and CDR2 sequences are SGHRS and YFSETQ. The trim removed 4 bases at V and 9 bases at J, leaving 12 bases unmatched. There are 15 residues in the CDR3. The CDR3, as DNA: TGCGCCAGCAGCCAACGGACTGAACGGGGGGGTGAGCAGTTCTTC. Its protein is CASSQRTERGGEQFF.

The V call is TRBV7-9, the J call TRBJ2-3; D not certain. The ends were cut back, 5 bases at V and 0 bases at J, with 12 bases in the middle. The length of the CDR3 is 15 residues. In germline, CDR1 is SEHNR, CDR2 FQNEAQ (reference sequence). CDR3 nucleotides: TGTGCCAGCAGCCCCCCGACTCTTAGCACAGATACGCAGTATTTT. It translates to CASSPPTLSTDTQYF.

The chain recombines TRBV27 with TRBJ2-1; 10 bases are a match to TRBD2. This CDR3 is 14 amino acids long. The germline CDR1 and CDR2 sequences are MNHEY and SMNVEV (reference sequence). Unmatched junction bases numbered 4, after V lost 2 bases and J lost 9 bases. CDR3 sequence reads: CASSLVAGGTEQFF. Here the CDR3 DNA reads TGTGCCAGCAGTTTAGTAGCGGGAGGAACTGAGCAGTTCTTC.

The CDR3 DNA sequence: TGCGCCAGCAGCCAAGAAGAGGGACTAGCGGGAGCGCATGAGCAGTTCTTC. Its protein is CASSQEEGLAGAHEQFF. The V gene is TRBV4-1, the J gene TRBJ2-1, with 14 bases lining up with TRBD2. V was clipped by 0 bases and J by 8 bases; unmatched bases: 6. CDR1 and CDR2 from the germline V gene are MGHRA and YSYEKL. The CDR3 has 17 residues.

The chain combines TRBV13 with TRBJ2-1, with TRBD1 matching 12 bases. The germline V gene has CDR1 PRHDT and CDR2 FYEKMQ (reference sequence). The CDR3 has 16 amino acids. V dropped 2 bases and J dropped 8; count of bases not matched to a gene: 7. The CDR3, as DNA: TGTGCCAGCAGCTTAAGGGGACAGGGGGCTCGGTATGAGCAGTTCTTC. Residues: CASSLRGQGARYEQFF.

This chain joins TRBV7-9 and TRBJ2-3; 9 nucleotides align to TRBD1. The J segment lost 3 bases and the V segment lost 1 base, leaving 5 bases of the junction unmatched. This CDR3 has 16 residues. Per germline, CDR1 SEHNR and CDR2 FQNEAQ (reference sequence). The CDR3 loop reads CASSLGSTGGTDTQYF. The CDR3 nucleotides read TGTGCCAGCAGCTTAGGTTCGACAGGGGGTACAGATACGCAGTATTTT.